These 10 T cell receptor beta chains originate from one sample sequenced in a study of OX40 agonist ivuxolimab in advanced cancers. Library creation used the immunoSEQ multiplex PCR assay. Entries here come from immuneACCESS through TCRdb and include only in-frame sequences with V and J called. Some clones fail to appear in such tables; in the studies checked, an unresolved V gene covers under half of the shortfall, and the cause of the remainder is unknown. Recorded for this sample are tens of thousands of clones; 88% of them occurred a single time. The ten most abundant clones make up about 0.8% of the sample. Source: CD4+ or CD8+ T cells sorted from blood, taken in a trial of the OX40 agonist ivuxolimab. These receptors all stem from an adult with an advanced solid tumor such as melanoma, head and neck, liver or kidney cancer.

The chain carries TRBV11-3 and TRBJ2-3, with 14 nucleotides matching TRBD2. The CDR3 runs to 15 residues. Germline CDR1 SGHNT, CDR2 YENEEA. The V gene end was trimmed by 4 bases and the J gene end by 5 bases; junction bases not matched to a gene: 2. The CDR3 DNA sequence: TGTGCCAGCAGCTCCGGGACTAGCGGGGGAGATACGCAGTATTTT. This gives the protein CASSSGTSGGDTQYF.

The rearrangement links TRBV4-1 to TRBJ2-1, with a weak D call TRBD2 (5 bases). Germline CDR1 MGHRA, CDR2 YSYEKL. This CDR3 comprises 12 residues. Trimming pared 3 bases from V and 9 bases from J, leaving 9 bases between. The CDR3 nucleotides are TGCGCCAGCAGCCATTCCAGCGGTGAGCAGTTCTTC. It codes for CASSHSSGEQFF.

The CDR3 loop reads CASSLKAGGRDEQYF. CDR3 DNA: TGTGCCAGCAGTTTAAAGGCAGGGGGTAGGGACGAGCAGTACTTC. The V gene is TRBV28, the J gene TRBJ2-7; 7 nucleotides match TRBD1. V shed 2 bases, J shed 5 bases, and the junction held 9 bases outside the gene matches. Germline CDR1 reads MDHEN; CDR2 reads SYDVKM. The CDR3 is made up of 15 amino acids.

The gene calls are TRBV29-1 and TRBJ2-7; 10 positions agree with TRBD1. J lost 5 bases, V lost 4 bases, and 2 bases had no gene match. Looked up from germline, CDR1 is SQVTM and CDR2 is ANQGSEA. CDR3 size: 12 residues. This CDR3 is CSVGQGAHEQYF. The CDR3 region has the DNA TGCAGCGTTGGACAGGGGGCCCACGAGCAGTACTTC.

The table lists this clone with a count of one. This chain links TRBV5-1 with TRBJ2-3; 8 bases are a match to TRBD1. This CDR3 has 14 amino acids. Germline CDR1 SGHRS, CDR2 YFSETQ. V lost 4 bases and J lost 5; bases outside the gene matches: 6. The CDR3 loop is CASSQGTGGDTQYF. CDR3 nucleotides: TGCGCCAGCAGCCAAGGGACAGGAGGAGATACGCAGTATTTT.

In this sample, this clone turned up a few times. The chain combines TRBV5-4 with TRBJ1-1; a weak D match, TRBD1 (6 bases). Germline assignment: CDR1 SGHNT and CDR2 YYREEE (reference sequence). The CDR3 length is 14 residues. Trimming left V 3 bases short and J 0 bases short, with 9 bases between. In nucleotides, the CDR3 is TGTGCCAGCAGCTCCGGACAGCTGAACACTGAAGCTTTCTTT. It encodes CASSSGQLNTEAFF.

The rearrangement uses TRBV4-1 and TRBJ2-3; the D call may be TRBD1 or TRBD2 (5 bases each). Per germline, CDR1 MGHRA and CDR2 YSYEKL. This CDR3 comprises 17 residues. With 1 base removed from V and 5 bases from J, the gap between germline ends came to 19 bases. DNA for the CDR3: TGCGCCAGCAGCCAAGGAAGGGGCACGGAGGTGTTAGATACGCAGTATTTT. This sequence encodes CASSQGRGTEVLDTQYF.

The chain has TRBV30 and TRBJ1-2; possibly TRBD1 for D (6 bases). The CDR3 sequence is 12 residues long. Germline lookup yields CDR1 GTSNPN and CDR2 SVGIG (reference sequence). V gave up 4 bases and J gave up 8 bases, with 14 bases separating them. CDR3 sequence reads: CAWTGGGVGYTF. Here the CDR3 DNA reads TGTGCCTGGACTGGGGGGGGCGTCGGCTACACCTTC. Filled out from reference TRBV30 and TRBJ1-2, the complete variable domain reads SQTIHQWPATLVQPVGSPLSLECTVEGTSNPNLYWYRQAAGRGLQLLFYSVGIGQISSEVPQNLSASRPQDRQFILSSKKLLLSDSGFYLCAWTGGGVGYTFGSGTRLTVV.

The chain recombines TRBV28 with TRBJ2-1; 8 bases agree with TRBD2. The CDR3 loop spans 16 amino acids. The germline V gene encodes CDR1 MDHEN and CDR2 SYDVKM. V gave up 1 base and J gave up 6 bases; unmatched junction bases: 8. DNA of the CDR3: TGTGCCAGCAGTTTATTTGGAGCGGGAGATGGCAATGAGCAGTTCTTC. It yields the protein CASSLFGAGDGNEQFF.

The gene calls are TRBV11-2 and TRBJ2-3; no clear D gene. The CDR3 runs to 12 residues. Looked up from germline, CDR1 is SGHAT and CDR2 is FQNNGV. V lost 1 base and J 3 bases, leaving 2 bases between the germline ends. As DNA, the CDR3 is TGTGCCAGCAGCTTAGGAACAGATACGCAGTATTTT. This gives the protein CASSLGTDTQYF.